This T cell receptor beta chain was sequenced for a study of somatic mutations in cytotoxic T cells in rheumatoid arthritis. Healthy control participants comprised blood donors of median age about 58 years (range about 21-75), of whom roughly 58% were female. Here immunoSEQ multiplex PCR was the method, and the copy in TCRdb shows in-frame clones only, minus some. The sample records over 20,000 clones, 82% being singletons. The receptor was isolated from a man aged 45-60 years in good health. The sequencing input was CD8+ T cells sorted from blood.

The CDR3 loop reads CAWSVGLSTDTQYF. DNA for the CDR3: TGTGCCTGGAGTGTAGGACTTAGCACAGATACGCAGTATTTT. The chain combines TRBV30 with TRBJ2-3; the D gene is possibly TRBD2 (5 bases). The V end was cut by 0 bases, the J end by 0 bases, with 7 bases between. The CDR3 contains 14 residues. CDR1 and CDR2 from the germline V gene are GTSNPN and SVGIG (reference sequence).